These T cell receptor beta chains were read from a single sample in a study of regulatory T cells in long-lasting Graves disease. TCRdb reprocessed the multiplex PCR reads with MiXCR, giving one entry per CDR3 protein. The sample includes a few hundred thousand distinct CDR3 sequences, approximately 25% of them seen just once. The input for sequencing was peripheral blood mononuclear cells (PBMCs), taken when the disease was refractory, from a patient treated with antithyroid drugs. The source of these receptors is a woman aged 35 to 49 with Graves disease. Each CDR3 is given with its conserved first and last residue. The D gene is left open where the match is weak. Where a row states a size, it is once, few, many or the class of an expanded clone; other rows omit it.

d_call clone_size j_call v_call cdr3_aa cdr3_nt
- many TRBJ2-7 TRBV28 CASSLVRRGHEQYF TGTGCCAGCAGTTTAGTTCGCAGGGGCCACGAGCAGTACTTC
- many TRBJ2-5 TRBV2 CASSHNSGQETQYF TGTGCCAGCAGTCACAACAGCGGCCAAGAGACCCAGTACTTC
- few TRBJ2-7 TRBV4-1 CASSRDDYYEQYF TGCGCCAGCAGCCGCGACGACTACTACGAGCAGTACTTC
TRBD2 few TRBJ2-1 TRBV9 CASSATGTSYTEQFF TGTGCCAGCAGCGCAACCGGGACTAGCTATACAGAGCAGTTCTTC
- many TRBJ1-2 TRBV28 CASSSGVRDGYTF TGTGCCAGCAGTTCAGGCGTCAGGGATGGCTACACCTTC
- few TRBJ2-5 TRBV29-1 CSVRWILGETQYF TGCAGCGTCCGTTGGATTCTGGGAGAGACCCAGTACTTC
TRBD1 - TRBJ1-2 TRBV18 CANSFTQGQGEGYTF TGTGCCAACTCCTTTACTCAAGGACAGGGGGAAGGCTACACCTTC
- few TRBJ1-1 TRBV18 CASSPYRVDTEAFF TGTGCCAGCTCACCGTACAGGGTGGACACTGAAGCTTTCTTT
- - TRBJ1-4 TRBV19 CASSEWQGSEKLFF TGTGCCAGTAGTGAGTGGCAGGGGAGTGAAAAACTGTTTTTT
- many TRBJ1-5 TRBV28 CASSFGDTGIGNQPQHF TGTGCCAGCAGTTTCGGGGACACAGGGATTGGCAATCAGCCCCAGCATTTT
TRBD1 - TRBJ2-7 TRBV10-3 CAISVLLPDRGGYEQYF TGTGCCATCAGTGTATTATTGCCCGACAGGGGAGGCTACGAGCAGTACTTC
- many TRBJ2-7 TRBV5-5 CASSVIADAYEQYF TGTGCCAGCAGCGTTATAGCGGATGCCTACGAGCAGTACTTC
TRBD1 many TRBJ1-1 TRBV28 CASSIPGQTNTEAFF TGTGCCAGCAGTATCCCGGGACAGACGAACACTGAAGCTTTCTTT
- many TRBJ2-2 TRBV11-3 CASSLGTGVYTGELFF TGTGCCAGCAGCTTAGGAACGGGAGTGTACACCGGGGAGCTGTTTTTT
- once TRBJ2-7 TRBV18 CASSPGTVVSYEQYF TGTGCCAGCTCACCGGGCACAGTAGTCTCCTACGAGCAGTACTTC
TRBD1 - TRBJ1-4 TRBV6-1 CASRRQGGGEKLFF TGTGCCAGCAGGAGACAGGGGGGGGGTGAAAAACTGTTTTTT
- - TRBJ1-1 TRBV6-1 CALRNYEGRDTEAFF TGTGCCCTCAGAAATTATGAAGGGCGGGACACTGAAGCTTTCTTT
- many TRBJ1-2 TRBV12-3/TRBV12-4 CASSSWFRGTPKDYGYTF TGTGCCAGCAGCTCCTGGTTTCGCGGGACACCCAAGGACTATGGCTACACCTTC
- - TRBJ2-7 TRBV20-1 CSASTGTWEQYF TGCAGTGCTAGCACGGGGACGTGGGAGCAGTACTTC
- many TRBJ1-5 TRBV7-8 CASSLGPEGNQPQHF TGTGCCAGCAGCCTAGGGCCTGAGGGCAATCAGCCCCAGCATTTT
TRBD1 - TRBJ1-4 TRBV30 CAWNHRGRDEKLFF TGTGCCTGGAACCACAGGGGGCGTGATGAAAAACTGTTTTTT
- few TRBJ1-1 TRBV11-2 CASSSGLVTEAFF TGTGCCAGCAGTTCAGGGTTGGTCACTGAAGCTTTCTTT
TRBD2 many TRBJ2-7 TRBV28 CASSLGGTYEQYF TGTGCCAGCAGTCTCGGGGGGACCTACGAGCAGTACTTC
- many TRBJ1-1 TRBV6-5 CASSSYMTREVAFF TGTGCCAGCAGTTCATACATGACGAGGGAGGTGGCTTTCTTT
- - TRBJ1-5 TRBV20-1 CSAGEIINQPQHF TGCAGTGCTGGGGAGATAATTAATCAGCCCCAGCATTTT
TRBD2 - TRBJ2-7 TRBV20-1 CSALRLAGGGLSEQYF TGCAGTGCTTTACGACTAGCGGGAGGGGGTCTTAGCGAGCAGTACTTC
TRBD2 many TRBJ2-1 TRBV7-2 CASSLSVAGLYYNEQFF TGTGCCAGCAGCTTATCAGTTGCGGGACTATACTACAATGAGCAGTTCTTC
TRBD2 - TRBJ2-5 TRBV29-1 CSVTGLAGGPPQETQYF TGCAGCGTCACGGGGCTAGCGGGAGGGCCCCCCCAAGAGACCCAGTACTTC
- many TRBJ2-5 TRBV6-6 CASSYSFWENGYQETQYF TGTGCCAGCAGTTACTCGTTTTGGGAGAATGGGTACCAAGAGACCCAGTACTTC
- once TRBJ1-5 TRBV10-2 CASRTKGYNQPQHF TGCGCCAGCAGGACTAAGGGGTACAATCAGCCCCAGCATTTT
- many TRBJ2-7 TRBV29-1 CSVVDRLGYEQYF TGCAGCGTCGTCGACAGGTTGGGCTACGAGCAGTACTTC
- - TRBJ1-6 TRBV20-1 CSANQTPGVGNSPLHF TGCAGTGCTAACCAAACCCCGGGGGTAGGAAATTCACCCCTCCACTTT
- many TRBJ1-5 TRBV12-3/TRBV12-4 CASSLGGAHQPQHF TGTGCCAGCAGTTTAGGTGGGGCCCATCAGCCCCAGCATTTT
- few TRBJ2-3 TRBV12-3/TRBV12-4 CASRTDRSVDTQYF TGTGCCAGCAGGACGGATAGATCAGTAGATACGCAGTATTTT
- - TRBJ1-4 TRBV5-1 CASSKDSSNEKLFF TGCGCCAGCAGCAAGGACAGTTCTAATGAAAAACTGTTTTTT
- many TRBJ2-7 TRBV28 CASSFHKSANYEQYF TGTGCCAGCAGTTTTCATAAATCAGCTAATTACGAGCAGTACTTC
- many TRBJ1-1 TRBV5-5 CASRGQVDTEAFF TGTGCCAGCAGAGGGCAGGTCGACACTGAAGCTTTCTTT
- - TRBJ2-7 TRBV20-1 CSVQTVSYEQYF TGCAGTGTTCAGACGGTATCCTACGAGCAGTACTTC
TRBD1 - TRBJ1-1 TRBV29-1 CSVGPGQGANSEAFF TGCAGCGTTGGACCGGGACAGGGGGCCAACAGTGAAGCTTTCTTT
TRBD2 - TRBJ2-7 TRBV13 CASSFESSGSIHEQYF TGTGCCAGCAGCTTCGAATCTAGCGGGAGTATCCACGAGCAGTACTTC